Listed here is a single TCR beta chain. Its antigen remains unknown. This specimen comes from a study of cytomegalovirus exposure and HLA in healthy donors. Broader study findings: Among the CMV-associated chains, a few were confirmed in vitro as specific for CMV antigens.

Primers for the PCR totalled 60 Vbeta and 13 Jbeta. The table came from immunoSEQ multiplex PCR; TCRdb's copy has only in-frame clones and leaves some out. The sample data list about 140,000 clones. V was cut by 9 bases and J by 1 base, with 16 bases left in between. Germline V gene lookup returns CDR1 MNHNS and CDR2 SASEGT. CDR3 size: 15 residues. The sequence was obtained from a man aged 35 to 55 in good health and CMV-seronegative. Source material: PBMCs. The chain couples TRBV6-1 to TRBJ1-5; a weak D match, TRBD1 (6 bases). CDR3 sequence (DNA): TGTGCCAGTCTCTTGGGGGCAATGAGCAATCAGCCCCAGCATTTT. Its protein product is CASLLGAMSNQPQHF.